This T cell receptor (beta chain) was observed in a study of blood T cell repertoires in COVID-19. At the level of the study: The samples span acute and convalescent COVID-19 from the United States, Italy and Spain. Sample material is recorded as cDNA or gDNA derived from T cells, B-cell-depleted T cells, or PBMCs.

The ends were cut back, 3 bases at V and 7 bases at J, with 7 bases in the middle. Looked up from germline, CDR1 is SGDLS and CDR2 is YYNGEE. CDR3 length: 12 residues. Original processing methods: Scientists estimated how many nucleated cells there were by amplifying reference gene primers. Clones were sequenced by immunoSEQ multiplex PCR, and TCRdb holds only the in-frame ones, with some missing. From that table come the V and J calls and clone size; the DNA was used to work out D and trimming. This table holds about 260,000 clones, approximately 79% found once. The TCR comes from a man aged 25 to 40 with acute COVID-19. The V call is TRBV9, the J call TRBJ2-2; D not resolved. The sequenced sample was PBMCs or T cells enriched from blood (not recorded which). CDR3 in amino acids: CASSAAVGELFF. As DNA, the CDR3 is TGTGCCAGCAGCGCCGCGGTCGGGGAGCTGTTTTTT.